The 19 T cell receptor beta chains reported below all come from one sample, sequenced in a study of cytomegalovirus exposure and HLA in healthy donors. PCR amplification relied on 60 Vbeta primers (plus 13 Jbeta primers). TCRdb keeps only in-frame clones here, not all; method: immunoSEQ multiplex PCR. The sample lists some 60,000 clones; around 87% were seen once. The specimen was PBMCs. The receptors stem from a man between 18 and 35 years old in good health and CMV-seronegative.

The CDR3 nucleotides read TGTGCCTGGAGTGTGGGACAGGGGTTTGGCTACACCTTC. Its translation: CAWSVGQGFGYTF. This chain uses TRBV30 with TRBJ1-2; TRBD1 agrees at 10 bases. The CDR3 sequence is 13 residues long. J gave up 7 bases and V 0 bases, and 2 bases lay outside the gene matches. Germline V gives CDR1 GTSNPN, CDR2 SVGIG (reference sequence). The full variable domain, rest sourced from reference TRBV30 and TRBJ1-2, is SQTIHQWPATLVQPVGSPLSLECTVEGTSNPNLYWYRQAAGRGLQLLFYSVGIGQISSEVPQNLSASRPQDRQFILSSKKLLLSDSGFYLCAWSVGQGFGYTFGSGTRLTVV.

The chain uses TRBV9 and TRBJ1-6; 7 positions agree with TRBD1. The V gene's germline CDR1 is SGDLS and CDR2 YYNGEE. The junction had 6 bases not matched to a gene; V was cut back by 0 bases and J by 0 bases. The CDR3 totals 18 residues. DNA for the CDR3: TGTGCCAGCAGCGTAGGCCCAGGGGGGTACTCCTATAATTCACCCCTCCACTTT. Its protein is CASSVGPGGYSYNSPLHF.

The chain uses TRBV18 and TRBJ2-5; 7 nucleotides line up with TRBD2. Germline CDR1 reads KGHSH; CDR2 reads LQKENI. The CDR3 sequence is 14 residues long. V gave up 9 bases and J gave up 0 bases; unmatched junction bases: 7. Written as DNA, the CDR3 is TGTGCCAGTCTCACCCTAGCGGACCAAGAGACCCAGTACTTC. It encodes CASLTLADQETQYF.

The chain couples TRBV2 to TRBJ1-1; tentatively, D is TRBD1 (5 bases). Trimming removed 4 bases from V and 6 bases from J, with 9 bases in between. The CDR3 runs to 12 residues. Germline lookup yields CDR1 SNHLY and CDR2 FYNNEI. CDR3 DNA: TGTGCCAGCAGTGGACAGTCCCCTGAAGCTTTCTTT. Protein sequence: CASSGQSPEAFF.

The rearrangement joins TRBV7-3 to TRBJ1-4; 8 bases are a match to TRBD1. CDR3 length equals 13 residues. V trimming: 5 bases; J trimming: 8 bases; junction bases outside the gene matches: 4. Germline-derived CDR1 and CDR2 are SGHTA and FQGTGA. CDR3 loop: CASSQQGGEKLFF. The CDR3 bases are TGTGCCAGCAGCCAACAGGGGGGGGAAAAACTGTTTTTT.

V gene TRBV19 combines with J gene TRBJ2-2; D gene ambiguous. Germline V gives CDR1 LNHDA, CDR2 SQIVND (reference sequence). The V and J ends lost 10 bases and 1 base respectively, with 10 bases between them. The CDR3 is 13 amino acids. CDR3: CATTPGNTGELFF. The CDR3 coding sequence is TGTGCCACCACGCCGGGGAACACCGGGGAGCTGTTTTTT.

This chain links TRBV27 with TRBJ2-1, with 7 positions matching TRBD1. The CDR3 covers 13 residues. Germline values: CDR1 MNHEY, CDR2 SMNVEV (reference sequence). V was clipped by 5 bases and J by 12 bases; unmatched bases: 10. The CDR3 region is CASSPLGQGVQFF. Written as DNA, the CDR3 is TGTGCCAGCAGTCCACTGGGGCAGGGGGTGCAGTTCTTC.

The chain uses TRBV13 and TRBJ1-4; TRBD1 matches 8 bases. Trimming at V came to 2 bases and at J to 7 bases, leaving 3 bases not matched to a gene. CDR3 length: 14 amino acids. In germline, CDR1 is PRHDT, CDR2 FYEKMQ (reference sequence). The CDR3 DNA reads TGTGCCAGCAGCTTAAGGACAGGGAGTGAAAAACTGTTTTTT. It is translated as CASSLRTGSEKLFF.

The chain couples TRBV6-5 to TRBJ2-6, with a weak D call TRBD1 (5 bases). V was cut by 6 bases and J by 4 bases, with 10 bases left in between. The CDR3 loop spans 14 amino acids. Germline V gene data show CDR1 as MNHEY and CDR2 as SVGAGI. CDR3 amino acids: CASRPGIGANVLTF. In DNA, the CDR3 is TGTGCCAGCAGGCCAGGGATCGGGGCCAACGTCCTGACTTTC.

The genes are TRBV5-4 and TRBJ2-1, with 8 nucleotides matching TRBD2. Germline V CDR1 and CDR2: SGHNT, YYREEE (reference sequence). V gave up 3 bases and J gave up 8 bases; unmatched junction bases: 10. The CDR3 is 15 amino acids. Written as DNA, the CDR3 is TGTGCCAGCAGCTCGGGAGGGCGGGGGAGGGATGAGCAGTTCTTC. Translated: CASSSGGRGRDEQFF.

The genes are TRBV7-6 and TRBJ2-5, with 9 bases aligning to TRBD1. In germline, CDR1 is SGHVS, CDR2 FNYEAQ. The CDR3 length is 14 residues. V was clipped by 7 bases and J by 5 bases; unmatched bases: 8. CDR3 loop: CASTLTGGAETQYF. As DNA, the CDR3 is TGTGCCAGCACCCTGACAGGGGGGGCGGAGACCCAGTACTTC.

This chain links TRBV11-2 with TRBJ2-3, with 7 bases that match TRBD2. The CDR3 spans 14 residues. J gave up 6 bases and V 5 bases, and 8 bases lay outside the gene matches. The germline V gene encodes CDR1 SGHAT and CDR2 FQNNGV. The CDR3 sequence: CASSRDGGLDTQYF. The CDR3 DNA sequence: TGTGCCAGCAGCAGGGACGGGGGGTTGGATACGCAGTATTTT.

The chain's CDR3 is CSVEESSVETQYF. CDR3 bases: TGCAGCGTTGAGGAGAGTTCGGTTGAGACCCAGTACTTC. The chain joins TRBV29-1 to TRBJ2-5; D unclear. CDR3 length: 13 amino acids. From germline, CDR1 is SQVTM and CDR2 ANQGSEA. The V and J ends lost 3 bases and 5 bases respectively, with 13 bases between them.

This clone was seen only a few times. The V and J genes are TRBV6-4 and TRBJ2-5; TRBD2 matches at 11 bases. J was trimmed by 2 bases and V by 3 bases; bases with no gene match: 2. Germline lookup yields CDR1 MRHNA and CDR2 SNTAGT. This CDR3 has 15 amino acids. The CDR3 sequence is CASSEIAGGQETQYF. Written as DNA, the CDR3 is TGTGCCAGCAGTGAGATAGCGGGGGGGCAAGAGACCCAGTACTTC.

This clone was seen once. The chain uses TRBV6-5 and TRBJ2-7; tentative D call: TRBD2 (5 bases). CDR3 length: 16 amino acids. V lost 0 bases and J lost 2, with 14 bases in between. Germline assignment: CDR1 MNHEY and CDR2 SVGAGI. This CDR3 reads CASSYSEELYTYEQYF. CDR3 in DNA: TGTGCCAGCAGTTACTCGGAGGAACTGTACACCTACGAGCAGTACTTC.

The chain links TRBV10-2 to TRBJ1-1; no definite D call. The CDR3 extends over 15 amino acids. With 5 bases removed from V and 1 base from J, the gap between germline ends came to 14 bases. Germline V gives CDR1 WSHSY, CDR2 SAAADI. CDR3 DNA: TGCGCCAGCAGTAGAGGATCTAGGTCGAACACTGAAGCTTTCTTT. It codes for CASSRGSRSNTEAFF.

V and J are TRBV6-1 and TRBJ1-1; D unresolved. Germline CDR1 and CDR2: MNHNS and SASEGT. CDR3 length: 14 amino acids. V was trimmed by 4 bases and J by 4 bases, leaving 13 bases between them. The CDR3 loop reads CASSGALGSTEAFF. CDR3 DNA sequence: TGTGCCAGCAGTGGGGCCTTGGGGAGCACTGAAGCTTTCTTT.

V gene TRBV5-1 combines with J gene TRBJ2-7; D perhaps matches TRBD1 (5 bases). CDR1 and CDR2 (germline): SGHRS, YFSETQ. Trimming removed 2 bases at V and 5 bases at J, with 11 bases between. The CDR3 length is 13 residues. The CDR3: CASSFRVTDEQYF. DNA for the CDR3: TGCGCCAGCAGCTTCAGGGTAACCGACGAGCAGTACTTC.

The chain employs TRBV30 and TRBJ1-3, with 10 bases that match TRBD1. The CDR3 spans 12 residues. V was pared by 5 bases and J by 8 bases, with 3 bases of the junction left unmatched. Germline CDR1 is GTSNPN and CDR2 is SVGIG (reference sequence). The CDR3 reads CAWGQGVDTIYF. The CDR3 coding sequence is TGTGCCTGGGGACAGGGGGTGGACACCATATATTTT.